The sequence of this T cell receptor (beta chain) was determined in a study of T cell changes during pregnancy in multiple sclerosis. V lost 6 bases and J lost 6; bases outside the gene matches: 16. The CDR3 extends over 17 amino acids. Germline V gene lookup returns CDR1 SNHLY and CDR2 FYNNEI. TCRdb keeps only in-frame clones here, not all; method: immunoSEQ multiplex PCR. The repertoire has tens of thousands of clones, about 91% of them found once; the top ten carry 1.1% to 1.5%. The TCR sequence derives from a female donor in good health, enrolled as a control in a pregnancy study. The V and J genes are TRBV2 and TRBJ2-2, with 7 bases aligning to TRBD2. The specimen comprised peripheral blood, sampled in the second trimester of pregnancy. CDR3 DNA: TGTGCCAGCAGCCCCTGGGGAAGGGAGCGGGGCCCCGGGGAGCTGTTTTTT. This encodes CASSPWGRERGPGELFF.